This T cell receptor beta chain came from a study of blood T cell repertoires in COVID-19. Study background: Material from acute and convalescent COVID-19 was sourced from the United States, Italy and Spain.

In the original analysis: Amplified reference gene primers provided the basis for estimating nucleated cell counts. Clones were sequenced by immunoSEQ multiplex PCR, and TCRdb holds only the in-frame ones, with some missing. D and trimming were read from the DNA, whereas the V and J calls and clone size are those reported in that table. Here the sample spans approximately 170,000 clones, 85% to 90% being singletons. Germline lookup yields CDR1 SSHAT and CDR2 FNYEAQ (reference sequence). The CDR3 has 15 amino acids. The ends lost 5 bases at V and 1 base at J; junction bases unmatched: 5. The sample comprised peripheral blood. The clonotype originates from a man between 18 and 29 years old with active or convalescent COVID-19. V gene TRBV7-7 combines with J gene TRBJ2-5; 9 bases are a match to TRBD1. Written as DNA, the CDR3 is TGTGCCAGCAGCCTGGGACAGGGAGTCCAAGAGACCCAGTACTTC. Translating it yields CASSLGQGVQETQYF. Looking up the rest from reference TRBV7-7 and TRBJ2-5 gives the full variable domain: GAGVSQSPRYKVTKRGQDVTLRCDPISSHATLYWYQQALGQGPEFLTYFNYEAQPDKSGLPSDRFSAERPEGSISTLTIQRTEQRDSAMYRCASSLGQGVQETQYFGPGTRLLVL.